This T cell receptor (beta chain) was recovered during a study of OX40 agonist ivuxolimab in advanced cancers. Study information: Prior therapy, whether anti-PD-1, anti-PD-L1 or anti-CTLA-4, was allowed, and 30% to 40% had some.

Clones were read by immunoSEQ multiplex PCR, and TCRdb kept only the in-frame ones, dropping some. The data show 75,000 to 100,000 clones, about 80% seen once. The germline CDR1 and CDR2 sequences are SGHTA and FQGNSA. The CDR3 runs to 17 residues. The V and J ends lost 4 bases and 5 bases, in that order; junction bases with no gene match: 7. The chain combines TRBV7-2 with TRBJ2-3; 15 bases are a match to TRBD2. The sequences come from CD4+ or CD8+ T cells sorted from blood, collected in a trial of the OX40 agonist ivuxolimab. This clonotype originated in an adult with an advanced solid tumor such as melanoma, head and neck, liver or kidney cancer. The CDR3 loop is CASSYWTSGGAKDTQYF. Written as DNA, the CDR3 is TGTGCCAGCAGCTACTGGACTAGCGGGGGGGCAAAAGATACGCAGTATTTT.